The 20 T cell receptor beta chains given below trace back to one sample, sequenced in a study of blood T cell repertoires in COVID-19. Some clones are missing from TCRdb's copy, which holds only in-frame ones; the method was immunoSEQ multiplex PCR. The sample lists 350,000 to 450,000 clones, less than 85% occurring once. The sample consisted of peripheral blood. These receptors all come from a woman under 30 with acute or convalescent COVID-19.

The CDR3 loop reads CASSRLVTQNTGELFF. The DNA of the CDR3 is TGCGCCAGCAGCCGCTTGGTCACTCAGAACACCGGGGAGCTGTTTTTT. The V gene is TRBV5-1, the J gene TRBJ2-2, with D uncertain. Germline V gives CDR1 SGHRS, CDR2 YFSETQ. With 4 bases removed from V and 1 base from J, the gap between germline ends came to 14 bases. The CDR3 totals 16 residues.

The genes are TRBV7-2 and TRBJ1-6, with D possibly being TRBD1 (6 bases). The germline CDR1 and CDR2 sequences are SGHTA and FQGNSA. V lost 3 bases and J 5 bases, leaving 11 bases between the germline ends. This CDR3 has 15 amino acids. CDR3 sequence: CASSFRDMNNSPLHF. The CDR3 DNA is TGTGCCAGCAGCTTCCGGGACATGAATAATTCACCCCTCCACTTT.

The chain recombines TRBV5-4 with TRBJ1-1, with D uncertain. This CDR3 region has 15 residues. The V end lost 3 bases, the J end lost 2 bases, and 14 bases lay between the germline ends. Looked up from germline, CDR1 is SGHNT and CDR2 is YYREEE (reference sequence). The DNA for the CDR3 is TGTGCCAGCAGCTCCGGCCGACTGAGTAACACTGAAGCTTTCTTT. This sequence encodes CASSSGRLSNTEAFF.

The chain couples TRBV7-9 to TRBJ1-1; D is unresolved. This CDR3 is 14 amino acids long. V was shortened by 2 bases and J by 1 base, with 8 bases between the two germline ends. Germline lookup yields CDR1 SEHNR and CDR2 FQNEAQ (reference sequence). The CDR3 loop reads CASSLKSGNTEAFF. CDR3 DNA sequence: TGTGCCAGCAGCTTAAAGAGCGGGAACACTGAAGCTTTCTTT.

This chain uses TRBV6-5 with TRBJ2-7, with D maybe TRBD2 (6 bases). With 2 bases removed from V and 1 base from J, the gap between germline ends came to 12 bases. The CDR3 loop spans 15 amino acids. CDR1 and CDR2 from the germline V gene are MNHEY and SVGAGI. CDR3 in DNA: TGTGCCAGCAGTTACGGTTCTAGCGAGTCCTACGAGCAGTACTTC. This sequence encodes CASSYGSSESYEQYF.

The chain couples TRBV24-1 to TRBJ2-1; no definite D call. The CDR3 consists of 14 residues. The germline CDR1 and CDR2 sequences are KGHDR and SFDVKD. Trimming removed 3 bases at V and 10 bases at J, with 15 bases between. The CDR3 loop reads CATSDPTDAREQFF. Here the CDR3 DNA reads TGTGCCACCAGTGATCCCACAGACGCCAGGGAGCAGTTCTTC.

The chain is built from TRBV24-1 and TRBJ2-1, with a possible D match to TRBD1 (6 bases). Germline CDR1 and CDR2: KGHDR and SFDVKD. Trimming took off 2 bases at V and 6 bases at J, with 13 bases between the two ends. The CDR3 loop spans 15 amino acids. The CDR3 DNA reads as TGTGCCACCAGTGATTATTCAGGGGACGGCAATGAGCAGTTCTTC. Its protein product is CATSDYSGDGNEQFF.

V gene TRBV10-3 combines with J gene TRBJ1-1, with 7 bases identical to TRBD1. V dropped 6 bases and J dropped 2; count of bases not matched to a gene: 3. The CDR3 covers 13 residues. The germline gives CDR1 ENHRY, CDR2 SYGVKD. For the CDR3, the DNA is TGTGCCATCAGCACAGGGGAAAACACTGAAGCTTTCTTT. Translated, it gives CAISTGENTEAFF.

This chain joins TRBV10-3 and TRBJ1-5; TRBD1 matches at 9 bases. Trimming cost V 3 bases and J 4 bases; bases outside gene matches: 7. The germline gives CDR1 ENHRY, CDR2 SYGVKD. CDR3 size: 16 residues. Written as DNA, the CDR3 is TGTGCCATCAGTGAAAGGGGGGACAGGGAAAATCAGCCCCAGCATTTT. It is translated as CAISERGDRENQPQHF.

The chain combines TRBV19 with TRBJ1-5; the D is unclear. V was clipped by 3 bases and J by 0 bases, with 12 bases between them. CDR1 is LNHDA, CDR2 SQIVND, per germline (reference sequence). The CDR3 sequence is 16 residues long. Written as DNA, the CDR3 is TGTGCCAGTAGTATCATTGGAGGGTATAGCAATCAGCCCCAGCATTTT. Translated, it gives CASSIIGGYSNQPQHF.

This clone was observed once. The rearrangement links TRBV25-1 to TRBJ1-6; D might be TRBD1 (5 bases). This CDR3 comprises 18 residues. Germline CDR1 and CDR2: MGHDK and SYGVNS. Trimming shortened V by 9 bases and J by 3 bases, and 24 bases separated the two germline ends. The CDR3 is CASSPGTPKGYYNSPLHF. CDR3 coding DNA: TGTGCCAGTAGCCCCGGGACTCCGAAGGGCTACTATAATTCACCCCTCCACTTT.

The V gene is TRBV28, the J gene TRBJ2-1; 12 bases match TRBD2. The ends lost 5 bases at V and 15 bases at J; junction bases unmatched: 20. The CDR3 is 17 amino acids. The germline V gene encodes CDR1 MDHEN and CDR2 SYDVKM. CDR3 residues: CASSLWTGQTSGSVAFF. The DNA of the CDR3 is TGTGCCAGCAGTCTTTGGACAGGGCAGACTAGCGGGAGCGTGGCGTTCTTC.

The chain couples TRBV7-9 to TRBJ1-4; the match to TRBD1 covers 10 bases. The J segment lost 8 bases and the V segment lost 5 bases, leaving 5 bases of the junction unmatched. The CDR3 consists of 14 residues. The germline V gene has CDR1 SEHNR and CDR2 FQNEAQ (reference sequence). For the CDR3, the DNA is TGTGCCAGCAGCCAGACAGGGGGCAGGGAAAAACTGTTTTTT. Residues: CASSQTGGREKLFF.

V usage is TRBV7-9 and J usage is TRBJ1-1, with a tentative D call TRBD1 (6 bases). Between the trimmed V and J ends, which lost 5 bases and 1 base, there was a span of 11 bases. Germline lookup yields CDR1 SEHNR and CDR2 FQNEAQ (reference sequence). There are 14 residues in the CDR3. CDR3: CASSLDRWNTEAFF. The DNA of the CDR3 is TGTGCCAGCAGCCTGGACAGATGGAACACTGAAGCTTTCTTT. Looking up the rest from reference TRBV7-9 and TRBJ1-1 gives the full variable domain: DTGVSQNPRHKITKRGQNVTFRCDPISEHNRLYWYRQTLGQGPEFLTYFQNEAQLEKSRLLSDRFSAERPKGSFSTLEIQRTEQGDSAMYLCASSLDRWNTEAFFGQGTRLTVV.

The chain joins TRBV3-1 (or the pseudogene TRBV3-2) to TRBJ2-2; D might be TRBD1 (5 bases). The CDR3 consists of 16 residues. CDR1 is LGHDT, CDR2 YNNKEL, per germline (reference sequence). Between the trimmed V and J ends, which lost 2 bases and 1 base, there was a span of 11 bases. CDR3 coding DNA: TGTGCCAGCAGCCAAAGGACACCCGTGAACACCGGGGAGCTGTTTTTT. This gives the protein CASSQRTPVNTGELFF.

This chain uses TRBV2 with TRBJ2-7, with 12 bases matching TRBD1. After removal of 6 bases from V and 10 bases from J, the junction contained 7 bases not matched to a gene. This CDR3 region has 13 residues. Germline CDR1 is SNHLY and CDR2 is FYNNEI. The CDR3 bases are TGTGCCAGCAGGGGGACAGGGGGCTTATATCAGTACTTC. Translation: CASRGTGGLYQYF.

The gene calls are TRBV5-6 and TRBJ1-5; perhaps TRBD1 as D (5 bases). Trimming took off 3 bases at V and 2 bases at J, with 12 bases between the two ends. CDR3 length: 15 amino acids. The germline V gene has CDR1 SGHDT and CDR2 YYEEEE. In DNA form, the CDR3 reads TGTGCCAGCAGCTGGGGACTAGAGGGCAATCAGCCCCAGCATTTT. It specifies CASSWGLEGNQPQHF.

This clone was picked up one time. This sequence joins TRBV27 and TRBJ2-2, with TRBD2 matching 7 bases. V was pared by 5 bases and J by 7 bases, with 4 bases of the junction left unmatched. The CDR3 consists of 13 residues. Germline lookup yields CDR1 MNHEY and CDR2 SMNVEV (reference sequence). This CDR3 is CASSRGGYGELFF. The CDR3 nucleotides are TGTGCCAGCAGTCGGGGAGGGTACGGGGAGCTGTTTTTT.

The J gene is TRBJ2-2, the V gene TRBV7-9, with a weak D call TRBD1 (5 bases). Per the germline V gene, CDR1 is SEHNR and CDR2 is FQNEAQ (reference sequence). V was clipped by 1 base and J by 6 bases, with 6 bases between them. There are 13 residues in the CDR3. CDR3 in amino acids: CASSLGGAGELFF. Here the CDR3 DNA reads TGTGCCAGCAGCTTAGGGGGCGCCGGGGAGCTGTTTTTT.

Written as DNA, the CDR3 is TGCGCCAGCAGCGGACTATACAATGAGCAGTTCTTC. It encodes CASSGLYNEQFF. The chain links TRBV5-1 to TRBJ2-1; D is perhaps TRBD2 (6 bases). Per the germline V gene, CDR1 is SGHRS and CDR2 is YFSETQ. The CDR3 runs 12 residues. Between the trimmed V and J ends, which lost 4 bases and 4 bases, there was a span of 6 bases.